This T cell receptor (beta chain) was recovered during a study of blood T cells in healthy people across ages. Through a sample-barcoded 5' primer and a J-beta primer mix, a second PCR was run for roughly 6 to 11 cycles. TCRdb ran MiXCR on the 5' RACE reads and lists one entry per CDR3 protein. There are about 760,000 distinct CDR3 sequences in the sample; roughly three fifths occur only once, and about a quarter lies in the top ten. The CDR3 extends over 13 amino acids. Trimming pared 1 base from V and 4 bases from J, leaving 10 bases between. The germline V gene has CDR1 DFQATT and CDR2 SNEGSKA (reference sequence).

This chain links TRBV20-1 with TRBJ2-5, with D unclear. This TCR came from a man aged 35 to 55 in good health. Sample: blood. DNA of the CDR3: TGCAGTGCTAGAGGACCCTCGGTAGAGACCCAGTACTTC. Translation: CSARGPSVETQYF.